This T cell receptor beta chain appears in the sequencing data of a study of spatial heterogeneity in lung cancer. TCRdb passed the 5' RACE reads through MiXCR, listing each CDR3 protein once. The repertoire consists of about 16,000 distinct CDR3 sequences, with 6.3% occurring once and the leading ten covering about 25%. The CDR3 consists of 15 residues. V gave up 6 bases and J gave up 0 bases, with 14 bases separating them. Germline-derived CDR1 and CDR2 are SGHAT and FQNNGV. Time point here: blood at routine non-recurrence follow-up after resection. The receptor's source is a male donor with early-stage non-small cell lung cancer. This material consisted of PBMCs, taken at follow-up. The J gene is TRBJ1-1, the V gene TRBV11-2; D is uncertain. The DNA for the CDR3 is TGTGCCAGCAGAAACACCCGGGAGATGAACACTGAAGCTTTCTTT. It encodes CASRNTREMNTEAFF.